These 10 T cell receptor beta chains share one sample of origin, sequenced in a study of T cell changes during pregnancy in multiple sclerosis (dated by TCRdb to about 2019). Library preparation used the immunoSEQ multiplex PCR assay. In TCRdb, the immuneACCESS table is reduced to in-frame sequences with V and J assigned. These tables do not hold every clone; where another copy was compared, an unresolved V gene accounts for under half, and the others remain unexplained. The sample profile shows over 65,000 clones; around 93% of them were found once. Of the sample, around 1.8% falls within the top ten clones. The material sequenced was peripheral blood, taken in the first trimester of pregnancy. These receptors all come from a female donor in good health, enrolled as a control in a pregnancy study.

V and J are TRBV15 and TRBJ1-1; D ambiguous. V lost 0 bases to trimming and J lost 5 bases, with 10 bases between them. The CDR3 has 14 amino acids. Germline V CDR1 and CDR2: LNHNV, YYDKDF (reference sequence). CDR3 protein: CATSRDISGTEAFF. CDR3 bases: TGTGCCACCAGCAGAGATATATCCGGGACTGAAGCTTTCTTT.

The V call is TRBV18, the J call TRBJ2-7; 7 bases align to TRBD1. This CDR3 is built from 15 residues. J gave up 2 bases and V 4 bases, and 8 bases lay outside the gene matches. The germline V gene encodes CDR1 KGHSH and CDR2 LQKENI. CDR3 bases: TGTGCCAGCTCACTTGAAGGGGGCCCGGCCTACGAGCAGTACTTC. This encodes CASSLEGGPAYEQYF.

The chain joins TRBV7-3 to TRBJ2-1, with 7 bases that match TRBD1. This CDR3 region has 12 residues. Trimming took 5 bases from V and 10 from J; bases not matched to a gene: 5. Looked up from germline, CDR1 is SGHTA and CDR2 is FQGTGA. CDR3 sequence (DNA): TGTGCCAGCAGCCAGTCAGGGGGAGAGCAGTTCTTC. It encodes CASSQSGGEQFF.

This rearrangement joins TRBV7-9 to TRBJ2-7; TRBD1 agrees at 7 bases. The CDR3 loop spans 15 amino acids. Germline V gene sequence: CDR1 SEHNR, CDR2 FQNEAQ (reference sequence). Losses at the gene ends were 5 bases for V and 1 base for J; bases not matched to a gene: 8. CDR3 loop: CASSPEPGQSYEQYF. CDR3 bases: TGTGCCAGCAGCCCTGAGCCGGGACAGTCCTACGAGCAGTACTTC.

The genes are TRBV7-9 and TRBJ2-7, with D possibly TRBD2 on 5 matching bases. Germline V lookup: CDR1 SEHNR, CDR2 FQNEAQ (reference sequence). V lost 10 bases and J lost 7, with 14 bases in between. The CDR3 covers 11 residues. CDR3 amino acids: CATGVGEEQYF. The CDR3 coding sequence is TGTGCCACCGGGGTTGGGGAGGAGCAGTACTTC.

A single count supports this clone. The CDR3 nucleotides are TGTGCCAGCAGCCAGGGACAGGGGGATGGCTACACCTTC. Translation gives CASSQGQGDGYTF. The chain couples TRBV4-2 to TRBJ1-2, with TRBD1 identical over 11 bases. V lost 3 bases to trimming and J lost 6 bases; unmatched junction nucleotides: 0. The CDR3 sequence is 13 residues long. Germline loops: CDR1 LGHNA, CDR2 YNFKEQ.

CDR3 nucleotides: TGTGCCAGCAGACTAGCGGGGGGCCTCTACGAGCAGTACTTC. Translated, it gives CASRLAGGLYEQYF. The V and J genes are TRBV2 and TRBJ2-7, with 12 bases that match TRBD2. This CDR3 has 14 amino acids. V trimming: 6 bases; J trimming: 3 bases; junction bases outside the gene matches: 3. CDR1 and CDR2 from the germline V gene are SNHLY and FYNNEI.

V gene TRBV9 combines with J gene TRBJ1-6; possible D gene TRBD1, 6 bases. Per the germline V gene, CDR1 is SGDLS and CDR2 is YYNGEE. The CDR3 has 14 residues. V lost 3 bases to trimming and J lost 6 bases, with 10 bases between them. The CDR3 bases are TGTGCCAGCAGCGCGACAGGTCCTAATTCACCCCTCCACTTT. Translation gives CASSATGPNSPLHF.

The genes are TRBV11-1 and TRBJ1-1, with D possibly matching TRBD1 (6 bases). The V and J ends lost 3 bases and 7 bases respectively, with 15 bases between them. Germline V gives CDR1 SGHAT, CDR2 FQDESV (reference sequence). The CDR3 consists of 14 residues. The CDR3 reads CASSLQGGGSEAFF. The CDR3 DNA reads TGTGCCAGCAGCTTGCAAGGGGGAGGGAGTGAAGCTTTCTTT.

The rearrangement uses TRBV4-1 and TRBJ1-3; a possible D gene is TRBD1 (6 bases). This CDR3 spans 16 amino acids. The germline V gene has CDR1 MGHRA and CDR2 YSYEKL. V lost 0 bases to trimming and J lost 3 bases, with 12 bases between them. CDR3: CASSQDGQRGGNTIYF. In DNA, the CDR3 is TGCGCCAGCAGCCAAGATGGACAGCGGGGTGGAAACACCATATATTTT.